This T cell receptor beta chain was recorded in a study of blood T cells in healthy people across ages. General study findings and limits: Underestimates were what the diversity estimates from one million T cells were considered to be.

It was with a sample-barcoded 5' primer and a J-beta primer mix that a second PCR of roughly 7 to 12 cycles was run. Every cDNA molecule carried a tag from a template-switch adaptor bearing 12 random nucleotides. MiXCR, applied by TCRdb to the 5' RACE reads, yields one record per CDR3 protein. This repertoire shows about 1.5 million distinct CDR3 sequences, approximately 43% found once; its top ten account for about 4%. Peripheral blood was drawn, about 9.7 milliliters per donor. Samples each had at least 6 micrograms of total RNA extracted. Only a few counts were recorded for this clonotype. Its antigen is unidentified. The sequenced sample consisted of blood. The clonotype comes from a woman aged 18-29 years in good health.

This CDR3 reads CASSYPLAGGYNEQFF. The CDR3 DNA reads TGTGCCAGCAGTTACCCCCTAGCGGGGGGGTACAATGAGCAGTTCTTC. This chain links TRBV6-2 or TRBV6-3 with TRBJ2-1, with TRBD2 identical over 12 bases. There are 16 residues in the CDR3. The germline V gene has CDR1 MNHEY and CDR2 SVGEGT. V lost 2 bases, J lost 4 bases, and 3 bases stayed unmatched.